Below, one T cell receptor beta chain is given with its context. The junction had 10 bases not matched to a gene; V was cut back by 6 bases and J by 9 bases. CDR1 and CDR2 (germline): MNHNY, SVGAGI (reference sequence). The CDR3 runs 13 residues. The sample is drawn from a study of control samples from healthy donors and cancer patients. Using immunoSEQ multiplex PCR, the repertoire was profiled, and TCRdb retains in-frame clones only, with some absent. The table shows about 130,000 clones, with 90% to 95% occurring only once. This clonotype was sampled from a man in his fifties or sixties with colorectal cancer. The sequencing input was PBMCs. The rearrangement links TRBV6-6 to TRBJ1-2; 7 bases align to TRBD1. CDR3: CASSNTGAGRYTF. CDR3 nucleotide sequence: TGTGCCAGCAGCAATACAGGGGCGGGGCGCTACACCTTC.